This entry describes one T cell receptor beta chain. The data belong to a study of blood T cell repertoires in COVID-19. Clones were sequenced by immunoSEQ multiplex PCR, and TCRdb holds only the in-frame ones, with some missing. The sample carries 70,000 or so clones, 75% to 90% recorded once. Deletions cut 7 bases from V and 4 bases from J, with 9 bases between. CDR3 size: 13 residues. Germline values: CDR1 SGHRS, CDR2 YFSETQ. Source material: peripheral blood. This receptor was taken from a woman older than 75 with active or convalescent COVID-19. This chain links TRBV5-1 with TRBJ1-6; D call uncertain. The CDR3 sequence is CASGRSYNSPLHF. The CDR3 nucleotides are TGCGCCAGCGGGAGGAGTTATAATTCACCCCTCCACTTT. The full variable domain, its missing parts supplied by reference TRBV5-1 and TRBJ1-6, is KAGVTQTPRYLIKTRGQQVTLSCSPISGHRSVSWYQQTPGQGLQFLFEYFSETQRNKGNFPGRFSGRQFSNSRSEMNVSTLELGDSALYLCASGRSYNSPLHFGNGTRLTVT.